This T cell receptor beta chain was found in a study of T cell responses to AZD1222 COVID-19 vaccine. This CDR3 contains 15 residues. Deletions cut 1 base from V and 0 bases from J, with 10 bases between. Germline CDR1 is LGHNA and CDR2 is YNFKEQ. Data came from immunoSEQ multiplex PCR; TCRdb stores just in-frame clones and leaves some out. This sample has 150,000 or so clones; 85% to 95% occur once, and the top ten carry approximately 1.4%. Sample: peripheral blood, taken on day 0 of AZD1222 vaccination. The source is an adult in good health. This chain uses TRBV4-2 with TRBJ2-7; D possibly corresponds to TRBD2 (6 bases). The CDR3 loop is CASSQGGLSSYEQYF. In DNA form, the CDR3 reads TGTGCCAGCAGCCAAGGGGGACTTAGCTCCTACGAGCAGTACTTC.